This is a list of T cell receptor beta chains from one sample in a study of blood T cell repertoires in COVID-19. Sequencing was performed with immunoSEQ multiplex PCR; in TCRdb, only in-frame clones are kept and a portion is missing. The profile shows over 250,000 clones, 91% of them singletons. The material sequenced was peripheral blood. The origin of the receptors is a young adult with COVID-19, enrolled during active disease. CDR3s include the opening cysteine and the closing phenylalanine or tryptophan. D genes are given only for firm matches. Size values are once, few and many counts, or a class for expanded clones, and some rows have none.

>TRBV4-2|15|.|TRBD1|TRBJ2-7
TGTGCCAGCAGCCAGGGGACAGGGGGCTCCTACGAGCAGTACTTC
CASSQGTGGSYEQYF
>TRBV28|14|.|.|TRBJ2-3
TGTGCCAGCAGTTTGCCAGCGCCCACAGATACGCAGTATTTT
CASSLPAPTDTQYF
>TRBV7-9|11|.|.|TRBJ2-7
TGTGCCAGTGCTAGTGTCGGGGAGCAGTACTTC
CASASVGEQYF
>TRBV5-1|15|few|.|TRBJ1-6
TGCGCCAGCAGCTTGGAGGCGGCAGGGAGGACACCCCTCCACTTT
CASSLEAAGRTPLHF
>TRBV6-5|14|once|TRBD1|TRBJ1-5
TGTGCCAGCAGCCAACGACAGGGATTCCAGCCCCAGCATTTT
CASSQRQGFQPQHF
>TRBV20-1|13|.|.|TRBJ2-5
TGCAGTGCTAGTGTGAGCGCGGTGAAGACCCAGTACTTC
CSASVSAVKTQYF
>TRBV11-2|14|.|TRBD2|TRBJ2-3
TGTGCCAGCAGCTCCGGGACTAGCGGGAGAGCGCAGTATTTT
CASSSGTSGRAQYF
>TRBV6-1|14|.|.|TRBJ1-2
TGTGCCAGCAGTGAACAGGCAGGGGTATATGGCTACACCTTC
CASSEQAGVYGYTF
>TRBV4-2|16|.|.|TRBJ1-5
TGTGCCAGCAGTCCCCCCCGGGGGGAAGGCAATCAGCCCCAGCATTTT
CASSPPRGEGNQPQHF
>TRBV7-3|13|once|.|TRBJ2-2
TGTGCCAGCAGCCCAGTTGACACCGGGGAGCTGTTTTTT
CASSPVDTGELFF
>TRBV4-1|13|.|.|TRBJ1-1
TGCGCCAGCAGCCAAGCTGGGCCTGCTGAAGCTTTCTTT
CASSQAGPAEAFF